This paragraph reports one T cell receptor (beta chain). Losses at the gene ends were 0 bases for V and 8 bases for J; bases not matched to a gene: 13. In germline, CDR1 is SGHTA, CDR2 FQGNSA. CDR3 length: 18 residues. The sample is drawn from a study of blood T cell repertoires in COVID-19. Sequencing was performed with immunoSEQ multiplex PCR; in TCRdb, only in-frame clones are kept and a portion is missing. The top ten clones hold approximately 1.3% of a sample with about 300,000 clones, around four fifths of them seen once. This sequence was found in a woman in her forties or fifties with acute or convalescent COVID-19. The chain has TRBV7-2 and TRBJ2-1; 10 bases are a match to TRBD2. The specimen was peripheral blood. CDR3 DNA sequence: TGTGCCAGCAGCTTAGCGCCACCGGGAAGCGGGAGGGCCCATGAGCAGTTCTTC. It codes for CASSLAPPGSGRAHEQFF.